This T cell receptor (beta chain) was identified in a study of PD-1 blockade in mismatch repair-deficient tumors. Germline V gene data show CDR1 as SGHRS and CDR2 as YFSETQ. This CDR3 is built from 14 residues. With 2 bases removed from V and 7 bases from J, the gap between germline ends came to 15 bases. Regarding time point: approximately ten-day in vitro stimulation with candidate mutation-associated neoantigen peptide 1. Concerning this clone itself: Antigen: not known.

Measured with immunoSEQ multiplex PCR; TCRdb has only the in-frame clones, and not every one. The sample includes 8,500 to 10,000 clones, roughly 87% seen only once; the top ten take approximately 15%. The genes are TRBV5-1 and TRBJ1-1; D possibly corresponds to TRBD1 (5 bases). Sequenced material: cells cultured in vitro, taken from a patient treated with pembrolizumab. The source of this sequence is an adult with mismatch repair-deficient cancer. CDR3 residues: CASSLIPGTFEAFF. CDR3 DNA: TGCGCCAGCAGCTTAATACCGGGGACCTTTGAAGCTTTCTTT. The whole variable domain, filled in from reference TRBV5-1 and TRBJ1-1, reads KAGVTQTPRYLIKTRGQQVTLSCSPISGHRSVSWYQQTPGQGLQFLFEYFSETQRNKGNFPGRFSGRQFSNSRSEMNVSTLELGDSALYLCASSLIPGTFEAFFGQGTRLTVV.